This record looks at one TCR beta chain sequence and its context. Its antigen is not identified. Full-length variable regions came from constant-region reverse primers plus semi-nested Nested Universal Primer A PCR. TCRdb used MiXCR to reprocess the 5' RACE reads, holding one entry per CDR3 protein. Of approximately 40,000 distinct CDR3 sequences listed, 20% to 25% are singletons. Study findings and constraints: Tumor memory CD4+ T cell TCR gene usage clustered with blood and lymph node memory CD4+ cells and lymph node naive CD4+ cells. Tumor-infiltrating Treg TCR alpha and beta sequences overlapped most with tumor naive CD4+ T cells, then blood naive.

Treg sorting used a CD4+CD25+CD127-/low gate. Trimming left V 7 bases short and J 0 bases short, with 9 bases between. The CDR3 runs to 13 residues. Per germline, CDR1 SNHLY and CDR2 FYNNEI. Sequencing was carried out using Tregs sorted from blood. The rearrangement links TRBV2 to TRBJ1-1; D remains ambiguous. The origin of this receptor is a female donor with breast cancer. DNA for the CDR3: TGTGCCAGCACTGCAGACATGAACACTGAAGCTTTCTTT. It yields the protein CASTADMNTEAFF.